These T cell receptor beta chains were read from a single sample in a study of identical twins' blood T cells. Via MiXCR, TCRdb re-called the 5' RACE reads, giving one row per CDR3 protein. The repertoire includes a few hundred thousand distinct CDR3 sequences, over 25% of them detected once, and more than 5.5% sits in the top ten. The specimen sequenced was PBMCs. Receptors were obtained from a woman between 18 and 50 years old in good health. CDR3s include the opening cysteine and the closing phenylalanine or tryptophan. The D gene is left open where the match is weak. Rows give clone size only sometimes, using once, few, many, or a class for an expanded clone.

J,size,V,D,DNA,CDR3
TRBJ2-2,.,TRBV10-3,.,TGTGCCATCAGTGGGACATCTACCGGGGAGCTGTTTTTT,CAISGTSTGELFF
TRBJ1-1,.,TRBV19,.,TGTGCCAGTAGTATTTCATCCCCTACACGGCATTCGGCAGCTTTCTTT,CASSISSPTRHSAAFF
TRBJ1-2,.,TRBV2,.,TGTGCCAGCAGCCCAAAGCGTGGCTACACCTTC,CASSPKRGYTF
TRBJ2-1,.,TRBV11-2,.,TGTGCCAGCAGCTTAAAGGGCGTCTTGTCCTACAATGAGCAGTTCTTC,CASSLKGVLSYNEQFF
TRBJ1-1,.,TRBV19,.,TGTGCCAGTAGTTGGGAAATGAACACTGAAGCTTTCTTT,CASSWEMNTEAFF
TRBJ1-1,few,TRBV7-2,.,TGTGCCAGCAGCTTACGGGTCCTGAACACTGAAGCTTTCTTT,CASSLRVLNTEAFF
TRBJ2-5,.,TRBV29-1,TRBD1,TGCAGCGTTGAGACAGGGCAATTTCCAGAGACCCAGTACTTC,CSVETGQFPETQYF
TRBJ1-6,.,TRBV4-2,.,TGTGCCAGCAGCCAACCCGGACGGATATATTCACCCCTCCACTTT,CASSQPGRIYSPLHF
TRBJ2-1,few,TRBV6-1,TRBD2,TGTGCCAGCACCCTGGGGGGGATCCCAAATGAGCAGTTCTTC,CASTLGGIPNEQFF
TRBJ1-2,.,TRBV6-2/TRBV6-3,.,TGTGCCAGCACCCAGGGGATCTATGGCTACACCTTC,CASTQGIYGYTF
TRBJ2-1,.,TRBV6-2/TRBV6-3,.,TGTGCCAGCAGTTTTTGGGTGAATGAGCAGTTCTTC,CASSFWVNEQFF
TRBJ1-5,.,TRBV30,.,TGTGCCTGGAGCCCGGGGGGGGATCAGCCCCAGCATTTT,CAWSPGGDQPQHF
TRBJ2-2,.,TRBV5-1,.,TGCGCCAGCAGCTTGGCGACCCTGGGCGCCGGGGAGCTGTTTTTT,CASSLATLGAGELFF
TRBJ2-7,.,TRBV2,TRBD1,TGTGCCAGCAGTGACCCGACAGGGCCGCACACCTACGAGCAGTACTTC,CASSDPTGPHTYEQYF
TRBJ2-7,.,TRBV23-1,.,TGCGCCAGCAGTCAATCCCGGACTACATACGAGCAGTACTTC,CASSQSRTTYEQYF
TRBJ1-1,many,TRBV2,.,TGTGCCATCCCAGTGGGGGAGCACACTGAAGCTTTCTTT,CAIPVGEHTEAFF
TRBJ1-1,.,TRBV11-3,.,TGTGCCAGCACAGGGAGGAGGGCTGAAGCTTTCTTT,CASTGRRAEAFF
TRBJ2-1,.,TRBV19,TRBD2,TGTGCCAGTAGTATAGCCGAGACTAGCGGGGGAGAGTTCTTC,CASSIAETSGGEFF